This record looks at one T cell receptor beta chain sequence and its context. From blood CD8+ and CD4+ T cells, TCR beta sequences were generated. RNA totalling about 0.45 to 1 ug underwent reverse transcription with random hexamers. TCRdb recomputed calls from the immunoSEQ multiplex PCR reads with MiXCR, one row per CDR3 protein. Among about 300,000 distinct CDR3 sequences listed, about 89% were seen once. The data were taken from a study of CD8 T cells in Susac syndrome. The TCR sequence derives from a human donor with multiple sclerosis. The source material was CD8+ T cells from PBMCs.

DNA for the CDR3: TGTGCCAGCAGCTTACGGACTGAAGCTTTCTTT. This sequence encodes CASSLRTEAFF. The genes are TRBV13 and TRBJ1-1; D call uncertain. Germline V gene data show CDR1 as PRHDT and CDR2 as FYEKMQ (reference sequence). Trimming removed 2 bases at V and 5 bases at J, with 3 bases between. The length of the CDR3 is 11 residues.